The 6 T cell receptor beta chains below were found in one sample sequenced in a study of technical replicates of blood from a handful of donors. Data came from immunoSEQ multiplex PCR; TCRdb stores just in-frame clones and leaves some out. The sample includes about 75,000 clones, around 97% of them seen just once. What was sequenced was T cells isolated from PBMCs. These receptors originate from a human donor in good health.

This chain joins TRBV13 and TRBJ1-5; D not certain. CDR1 and CDR2 (germline): PRHDT, FYEKMQ (reference sequence). Trimming took off 3 bases at V and 4 bases at J, with 4 bases between the two ends. This CDR3 is built from 12 residues. DNA of the CDR3: TGTGCCAGCAGCTTGGAGAATCAGCCCCAGCATTTT. Protein: CASSLENQPQHF.

The rearrangement links TRBV30 to TRBJ1-2; 9 bases agree with TRBD1. The V gene's germline CDR1 is GTSNPN and CDR2 SVGIG (reference sequence). Losses at the gene ends were 4 bases for V and 5 bases for J; bases not matched to a gene: 8. This CDR3 is built from 14 residues. The CDR3 is CAWIGTGNAYGYTF. As DNA, the CDR3 is TGTGCCTGGATAGGGACAGGGAATGCTTATGGCTACACCTTC.

The chain employs TRBV27 and TRBJ2-7, with no clear D. The CDR3 runs 14 residues. V lost 0 bases to trimming and J lost 1 base, with 7 bases between them. Germline V gene sequence: CDR1 MNHEY, CDR2 SMNVEV (reference sequence). Here the CDR3 DNA reads TGTGCCAGCAGTTTATCGGTCAGTTCCTACGAGCAGTACTTC. It yields the protein CASSLSVSSYEQYF.

This clone has only one observation. V usage is TRBV10-3 and J usage is TRBJ1-1; D not resolved. CDR1 and CDR2 (germline): ENHRY, SYGVKD. The V gene lost 5 bases and the J gene lost 1 base, with 5 bases spanning the gap. The CDR3 runs to 12 residues. The CDR3: CAISPGNTEAFF. CDR3 nucleotide sequence: TGTGCCATCAGTCCGGGGAACACTGAAGCTTTCTTT.

The chain recombines TRBV4-3 with TRBJ2-5; D gene unclear. Germline lookup yields CDR1 LGHNA and CDR2 YSLEER. The CDR3 spans 15 residues. V was trimmed by 3 bases and J by 5 bases, leaving 16 bases between them. In DNA form, the CDR3 reads TGCGCCAGCAGCCACTCCACCGGGTCGACTGAGACCCAGTACTTC. This encodes CASSHSTGSTETQYF.

This clone was counted once. The chain is built from TRBV28 and TRBJ2-7; D uncertain. The V end was cut by 4 bases, the J end by 0 bases, with 7 bases between. CDR1 and CDR2 from the germline V gene are MDHEN and SYDVKM. This CDR3 has 13 residues. CDR3 residues: CASSSVPSYEQYF. The CDR3 DNA sequence: TGTGCCAGCAGTTCAGTTCCCTCCTACGAGCAGTACTTC.